This T cell receptor (beta chain) was obtained from a study of T cell clonality in common variable immunodeficiency. Using immunoSEQ multiplex PCR, the repertoire was profiled, and TCRdb retains in-frame clones only, with some absent. The sample shows roughly 34,000 clones, none of them appearing just once. There are many counts of this clone. The antigen remains unidentified. Read coverage stops 3 residues before the CDR3 terminus; the germline J gene supplies the remainder. General study points: In common variable immunodeficiency, TCR beta chains reportedly carried fewer deletions and N-nucleotide insertions. TCRbeta clonality was increased in CVID versus healthy controls. Shared TCRbeta clones were fewer between CVID subjects than controls.

Trimming took off 6 bases at V and 2 bases at J, with 18 bases between the two ends. In germline, CDR1 is SGHRS, CDR2 YFSETQ. The CDR3 runs to 15 residues. The receptor was isolated from a human donor with common variable immunodeficiency. Sequencing was carried out using peripheral blood mononuclear cells. V usage is TRBV5-1 and J usage is TRBJ2-7, with D possibly TRBD1 on 6 matching bases. The CDR3 protein is CASTKTGFQPYEQYF. The sequenced part of the CDR3 DNA is TGCGCCAGCACTAAAACAGGGTTTCAACCCTACGAG.